This T cell receptor (beta chain) derives from a study of Ad26.COV2.S vaccination and SARS-CoV-2 variants. Regarding treatment: roughly 19 received Ad26.COV2.S at low or high dose, single or two shots; roughly five received placebo; per-sample allocation not given. Sampling occurred on day 63 after the first vaccine or placebo injection. Expression of Wuhan-strain SARS-CoV-2 spike came from the Ad26 vector that formed the vaccine. Germline V gives CDR1 SGHTA, CDR2 FQGNSA. Deletions cut 5 bases from V and 7 bases from J, with 14 bases between. The CDR3 is 14 residues long. Assay used: immunoSEQ multiplex PCR; TCRdb lists only in-frame clones, some missing. The data show hundreds of thousands of clones, 70% to 90% seen once.

V gene TRBV7-2 combines with J gene TRBJ1-4; D unresolved. The specimen comprised peripheral blood, sampled in a trial of Ad26.COV2.S vaccine versus placebo. The clonotype originates from a person aged 18-65 years who received the Ad26.COV2.S COVID-19 vaccine or a placebo. This CDR3 reads CASSQFWSFEKLFF. CDR3 DNA: TGTGCCAGCAGCCAATTCTGGTCGTTTGAAAAACTGTTTTTT.